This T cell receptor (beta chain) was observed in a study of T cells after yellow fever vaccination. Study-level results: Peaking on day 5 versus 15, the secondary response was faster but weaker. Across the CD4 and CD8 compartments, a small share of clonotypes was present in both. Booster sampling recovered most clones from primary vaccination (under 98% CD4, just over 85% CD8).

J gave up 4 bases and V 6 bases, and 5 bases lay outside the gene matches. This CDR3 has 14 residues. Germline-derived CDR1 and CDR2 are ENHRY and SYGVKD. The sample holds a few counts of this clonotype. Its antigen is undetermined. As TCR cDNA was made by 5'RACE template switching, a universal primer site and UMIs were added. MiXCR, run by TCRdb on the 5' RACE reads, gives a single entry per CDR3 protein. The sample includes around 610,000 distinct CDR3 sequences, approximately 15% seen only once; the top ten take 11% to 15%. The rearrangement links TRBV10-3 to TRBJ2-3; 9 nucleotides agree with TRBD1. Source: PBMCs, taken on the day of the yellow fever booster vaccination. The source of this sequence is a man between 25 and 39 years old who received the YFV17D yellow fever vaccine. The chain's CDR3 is CAIRTRQGADTQYF. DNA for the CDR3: TGTGCCATCAGGACTCGACAGGGGGCAGATACGCAGTATTTT.